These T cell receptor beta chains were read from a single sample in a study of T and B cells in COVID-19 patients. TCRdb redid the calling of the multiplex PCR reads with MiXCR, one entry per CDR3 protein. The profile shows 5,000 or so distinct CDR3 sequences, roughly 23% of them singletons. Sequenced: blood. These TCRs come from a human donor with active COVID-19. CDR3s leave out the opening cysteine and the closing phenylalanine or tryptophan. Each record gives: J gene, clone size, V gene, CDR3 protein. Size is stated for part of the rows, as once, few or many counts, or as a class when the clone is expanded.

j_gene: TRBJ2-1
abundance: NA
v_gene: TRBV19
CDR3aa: ASSARTGDYNEQF

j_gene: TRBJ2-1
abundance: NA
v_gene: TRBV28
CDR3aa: ASRGTGSYNEQF

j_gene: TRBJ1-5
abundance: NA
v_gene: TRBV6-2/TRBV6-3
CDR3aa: ASSYSTFSNQPQH

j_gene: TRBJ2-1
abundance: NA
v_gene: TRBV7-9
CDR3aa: ASVSIGYNEQF

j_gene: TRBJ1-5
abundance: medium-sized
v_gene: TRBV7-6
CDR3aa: ASSLEPRDQPQH

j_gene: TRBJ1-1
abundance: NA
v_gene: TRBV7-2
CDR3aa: ASSLLGGNTEAF

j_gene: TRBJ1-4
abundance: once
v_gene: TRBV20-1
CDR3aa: SARQTTNEKLF

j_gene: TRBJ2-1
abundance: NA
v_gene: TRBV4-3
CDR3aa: ASCSGSHDEQF

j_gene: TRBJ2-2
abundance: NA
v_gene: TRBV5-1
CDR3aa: ASSLLASGGTGELF

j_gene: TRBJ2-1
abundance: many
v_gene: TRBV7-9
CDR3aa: ASSASGTGYYNEQF

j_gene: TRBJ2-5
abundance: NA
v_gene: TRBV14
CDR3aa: ASSHPGRGAVGKTQY

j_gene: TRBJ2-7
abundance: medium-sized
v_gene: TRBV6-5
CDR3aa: ASRPWGPSPSEQY

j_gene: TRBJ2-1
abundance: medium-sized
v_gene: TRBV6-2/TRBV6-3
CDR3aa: ASSPTQAGEQF

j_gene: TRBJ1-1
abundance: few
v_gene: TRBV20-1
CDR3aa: SARVAGLMNTEAF

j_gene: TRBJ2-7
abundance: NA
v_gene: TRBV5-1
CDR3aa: ASSSGLAGLYEQY